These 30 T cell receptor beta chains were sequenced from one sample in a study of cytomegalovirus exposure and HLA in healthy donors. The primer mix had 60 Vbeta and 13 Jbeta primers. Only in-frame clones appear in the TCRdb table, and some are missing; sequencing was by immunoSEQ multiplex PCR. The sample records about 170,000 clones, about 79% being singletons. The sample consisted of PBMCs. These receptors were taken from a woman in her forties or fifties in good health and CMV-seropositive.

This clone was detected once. CDR3 in DNA: TGTGCCAGCAGTTTAGGAGCGGCCTTACCCTACGAGCAGTACTTC. Amino acids: CASSLGAALPYEQYF. The chain recombines TRBV28 with TRBJ2-7, with a tentative D call TRBD2 (5 bases). V was trimmed by 2 bases and J by 2 bases, leaving 13 bases between them. The CDR3 covers 15 residues. CDR1 and CDR2 (germline): MDHEN, SYDVKM.

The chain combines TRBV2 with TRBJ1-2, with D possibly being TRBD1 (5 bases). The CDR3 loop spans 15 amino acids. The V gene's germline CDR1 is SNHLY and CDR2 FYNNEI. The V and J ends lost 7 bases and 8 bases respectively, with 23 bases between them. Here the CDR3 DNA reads TGTGCCAGCACCAATTGGGGTAGGACATTGGAAGGCTACACCTTC. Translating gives CASTNWGRTLEGYTF. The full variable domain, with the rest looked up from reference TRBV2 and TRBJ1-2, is EPEVTQTPSHQVTQMGQEVILRCVPISNHLYFYWYRQILGQKVEFLVSFYNNEISEKSEIFDDQFSVERPDGSNFTLKIRSTKLEDSAMYFCASTNWGRTLEGYTFGSGTRLTVV.

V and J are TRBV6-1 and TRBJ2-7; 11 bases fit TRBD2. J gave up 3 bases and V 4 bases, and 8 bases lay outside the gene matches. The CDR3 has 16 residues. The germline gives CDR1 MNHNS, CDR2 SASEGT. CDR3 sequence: CASSVAGGLPNYEQYF. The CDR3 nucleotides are TGTGCCAGCAGTGTAGCGGGAGGGCTCCCGAACTACGAGCAGTACTTC.

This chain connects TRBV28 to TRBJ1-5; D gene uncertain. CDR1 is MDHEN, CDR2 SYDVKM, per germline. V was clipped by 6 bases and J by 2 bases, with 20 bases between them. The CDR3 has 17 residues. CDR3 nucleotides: TGTGCCAGCAGCCCCGCCTGGACGGGGTATGGCAATCAGCCCCAGCATTTT. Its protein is CASSPAWTGYGNQPQHF.

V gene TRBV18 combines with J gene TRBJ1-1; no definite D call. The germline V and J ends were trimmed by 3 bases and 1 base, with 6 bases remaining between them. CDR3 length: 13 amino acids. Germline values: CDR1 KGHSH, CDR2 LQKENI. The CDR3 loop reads CASSPAGNTEAFF. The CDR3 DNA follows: TGTGCCAGCTCACCCGCAGGGAACACTGAAGCTTTCTTT.

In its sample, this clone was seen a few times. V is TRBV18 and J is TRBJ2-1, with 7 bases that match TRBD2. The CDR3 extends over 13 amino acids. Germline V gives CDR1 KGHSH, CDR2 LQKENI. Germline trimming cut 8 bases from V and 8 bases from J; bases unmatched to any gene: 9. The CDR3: CASGGTIGYEQFF. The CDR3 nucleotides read TGTGCCAGCGGAGGGACTATCGGATATGAGCAGTTCTTC.

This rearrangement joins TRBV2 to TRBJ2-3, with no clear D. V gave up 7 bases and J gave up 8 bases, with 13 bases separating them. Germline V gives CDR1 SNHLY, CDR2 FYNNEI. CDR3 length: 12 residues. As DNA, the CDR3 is TGTGCCAGCATGCTGGTAACGGGTACGCAGTATTTT. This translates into CASMLVTGTQYF. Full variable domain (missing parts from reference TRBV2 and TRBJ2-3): EPEVTQTPSHQVTQMGQEVILRCVPISNHLYFYWYRQILGQKVEFLVSFYNNEISEKSEIFDDQFSVERPDGSNFTLKIRSTKLEDSAMYFCASMLVTGTQYFGPGTRLTVL.

CDR3 residues: CASSFIQLAAEAFF. Written as DNA, the CDR3 is TGTGCCAGCAGCTTTATACAGCTAGCCGCCGAAGCTTTCTTT. The chain carries TRBV5-6 and TRBJ1-1, with D hard to call. The V end was cut by 2 bases, the J end by 8 bases, with 16 bases between. Germline assignment: CDR1 SGHDT and CDR2 YYEEEE. The CDR3 loop spans 14 amino acids.

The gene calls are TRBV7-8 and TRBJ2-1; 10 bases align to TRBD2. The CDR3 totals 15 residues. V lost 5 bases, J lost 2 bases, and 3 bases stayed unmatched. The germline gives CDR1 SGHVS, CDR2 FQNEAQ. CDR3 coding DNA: TGTGCCAGCAGCGCACTAGCGGGGCCCTACAATGAGCAGTTCTTC. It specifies CASSALAGPYNEQFF.

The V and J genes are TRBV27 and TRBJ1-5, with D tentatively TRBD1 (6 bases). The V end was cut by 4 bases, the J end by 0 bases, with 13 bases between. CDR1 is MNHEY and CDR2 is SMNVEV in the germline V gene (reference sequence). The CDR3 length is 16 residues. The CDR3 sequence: CASSSAQGNSNQPQHF. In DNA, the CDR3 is TGTGCCAGCAGTTCGGCTCAGGGGAATAGCAATCAGCCCCAGCATTTT.

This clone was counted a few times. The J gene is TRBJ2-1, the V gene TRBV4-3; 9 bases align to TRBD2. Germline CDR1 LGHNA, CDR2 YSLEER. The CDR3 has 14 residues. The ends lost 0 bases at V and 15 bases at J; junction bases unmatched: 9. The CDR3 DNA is TGCGCCAGCAGCCAAGAAGGGCGGGGGGGCTCTGTGTTCTTC. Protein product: CASSQEGRGGSVFF.

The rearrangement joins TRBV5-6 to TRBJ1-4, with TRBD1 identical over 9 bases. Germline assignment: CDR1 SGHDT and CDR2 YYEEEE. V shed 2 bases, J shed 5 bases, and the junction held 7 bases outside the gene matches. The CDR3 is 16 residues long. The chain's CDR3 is CASSLQGAFLNEKLFF. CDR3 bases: TGTGCCAGCAGCTTACAGGGGGCTTTCCTAAATGAAAAACTGTTTTTT.

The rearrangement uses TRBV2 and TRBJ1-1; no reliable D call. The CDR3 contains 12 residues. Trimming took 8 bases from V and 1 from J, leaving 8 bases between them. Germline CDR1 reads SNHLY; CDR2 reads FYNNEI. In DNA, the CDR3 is TGTGCCAGCGGGCAGCAGAACACTGAAGCTTTCTTT. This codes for CASGQQNTEAFF.

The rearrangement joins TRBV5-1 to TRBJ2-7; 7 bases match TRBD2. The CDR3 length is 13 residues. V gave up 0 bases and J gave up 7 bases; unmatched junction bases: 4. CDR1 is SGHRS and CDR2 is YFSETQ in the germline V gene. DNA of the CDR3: TGCGCCAGCAGCTTGGCCTCGGGGGGAGAGCAGTACTTC. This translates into CASSLASGGEQYF.

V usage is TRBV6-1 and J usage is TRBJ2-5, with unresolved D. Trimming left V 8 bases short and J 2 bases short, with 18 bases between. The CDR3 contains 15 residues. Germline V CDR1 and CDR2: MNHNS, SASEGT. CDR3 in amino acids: CASQASPTRQETQYF. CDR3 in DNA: TGTGCCAGCCAAGCATCCCCTACCCGACAAGAGACCCAGTACTTC.

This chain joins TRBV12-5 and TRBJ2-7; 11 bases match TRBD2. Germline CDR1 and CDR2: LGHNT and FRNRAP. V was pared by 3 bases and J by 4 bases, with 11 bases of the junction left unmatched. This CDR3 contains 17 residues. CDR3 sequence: CASGFEIAGGVAYEQYF. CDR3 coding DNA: TGTGCTAGTGGTTTCGAAATAGCGGGAGGGGTAGCTTACGAGCAGTACTTC.

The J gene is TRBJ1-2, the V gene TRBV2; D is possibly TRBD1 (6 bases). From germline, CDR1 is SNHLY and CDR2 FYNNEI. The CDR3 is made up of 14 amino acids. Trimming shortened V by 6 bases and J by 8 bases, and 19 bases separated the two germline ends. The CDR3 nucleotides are TGTGCCAGCAGGGACCGTCAGGGGTTGAGCGGCTACACCTTC. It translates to CASRDRQGLSGYTF.

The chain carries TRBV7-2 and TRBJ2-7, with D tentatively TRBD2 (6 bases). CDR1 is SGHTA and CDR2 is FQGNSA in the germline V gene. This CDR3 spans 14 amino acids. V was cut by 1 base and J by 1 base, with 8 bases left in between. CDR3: CASSLGRGSYEQYF. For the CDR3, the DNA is TGTGCCAGCAGCTTAGGGCGGGGATCCTACGAGCAGTACTTC.

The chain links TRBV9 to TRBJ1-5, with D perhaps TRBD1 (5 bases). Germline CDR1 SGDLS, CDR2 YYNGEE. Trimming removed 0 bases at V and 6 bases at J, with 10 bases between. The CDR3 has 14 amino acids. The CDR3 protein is CASSVASGSQPQHF. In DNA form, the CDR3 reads TGTGCCAGCAGCGTAGCTTCAGGGTCTCAGCCCCAGCATTTT.

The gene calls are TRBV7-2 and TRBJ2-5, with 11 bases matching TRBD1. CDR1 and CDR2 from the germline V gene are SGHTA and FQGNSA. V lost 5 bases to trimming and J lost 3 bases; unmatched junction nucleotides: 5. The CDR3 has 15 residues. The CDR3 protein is CASSQRTGGKETQYF. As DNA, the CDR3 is TGTGCCAGCAGCCAACGGACAGGGGGCAAAGAGACCCAGTACTTC.

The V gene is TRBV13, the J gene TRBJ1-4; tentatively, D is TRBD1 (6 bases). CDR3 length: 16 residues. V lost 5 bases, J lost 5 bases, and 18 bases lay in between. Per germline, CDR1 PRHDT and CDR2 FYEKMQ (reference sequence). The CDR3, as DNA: TGTGCCAGCAGCGCCAGCGACAGGTCCGGGAATGAAAAACTGTTTTTT. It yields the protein CASSASDRSGNEKLFF. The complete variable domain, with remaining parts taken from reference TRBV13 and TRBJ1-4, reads AAGVIQSPRHLIKEKRETATLKCYPIPRHDTVYWYQQGPGQDPQFLISFYEKMQSDKGSIPDRFSAQQFSDYHSELNMSSLELGDSALYFCASSASDRSGNEKLFFGSGTQLSVL.

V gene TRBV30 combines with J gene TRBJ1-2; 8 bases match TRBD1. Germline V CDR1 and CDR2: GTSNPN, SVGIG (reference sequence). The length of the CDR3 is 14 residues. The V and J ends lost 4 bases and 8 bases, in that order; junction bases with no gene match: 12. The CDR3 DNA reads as TGTGCCTGGACAGGGGGCCATCGCAGGTGGGGCTACACCTTC. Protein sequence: CAWTGGHRRWGYTF.

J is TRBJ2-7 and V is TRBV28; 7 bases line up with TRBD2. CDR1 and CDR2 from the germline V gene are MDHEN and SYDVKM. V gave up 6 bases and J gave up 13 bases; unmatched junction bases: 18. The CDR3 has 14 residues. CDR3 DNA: TGTGCCAGCAGCCTCCCGGGGACTATTAGCTTTCATTACTTC. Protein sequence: CASSLPGTISFHYF.

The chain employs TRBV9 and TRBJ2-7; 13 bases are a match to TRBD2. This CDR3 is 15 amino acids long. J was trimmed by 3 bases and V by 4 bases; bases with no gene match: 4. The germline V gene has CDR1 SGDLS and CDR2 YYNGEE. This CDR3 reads CASSRLAGGFYEQYF. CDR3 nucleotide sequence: TGTGCCAGCAGCCGACTAGCGGGAGGTTTCTACGAGCAGTACTTC.

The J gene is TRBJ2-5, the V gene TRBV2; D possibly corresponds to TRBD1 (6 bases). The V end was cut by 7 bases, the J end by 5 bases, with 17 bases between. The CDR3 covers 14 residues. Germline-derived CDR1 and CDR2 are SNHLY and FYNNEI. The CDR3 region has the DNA TGTGCCAGCACTGGGGACAAGGGGTTTGAGACCCAGTACTTC. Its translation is CASTGDKGFETQYF.

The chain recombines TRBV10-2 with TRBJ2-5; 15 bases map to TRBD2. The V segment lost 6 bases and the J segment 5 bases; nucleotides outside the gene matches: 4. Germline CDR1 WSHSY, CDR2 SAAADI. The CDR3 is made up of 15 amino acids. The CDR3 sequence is CASSGLAGGLETQYF. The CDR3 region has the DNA TGCGCCAGCAGCGGACTAGCGGGGGGGCTGGAGACCCAGTACTTC.

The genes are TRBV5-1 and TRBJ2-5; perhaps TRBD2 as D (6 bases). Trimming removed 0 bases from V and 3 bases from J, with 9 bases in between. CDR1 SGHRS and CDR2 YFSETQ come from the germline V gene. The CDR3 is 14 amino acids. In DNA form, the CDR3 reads TGCGCCAGCAGCTTGGGTCGGGGGAAAGAGACCCAGTACTTC. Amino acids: CASSLGRGKETQYF.

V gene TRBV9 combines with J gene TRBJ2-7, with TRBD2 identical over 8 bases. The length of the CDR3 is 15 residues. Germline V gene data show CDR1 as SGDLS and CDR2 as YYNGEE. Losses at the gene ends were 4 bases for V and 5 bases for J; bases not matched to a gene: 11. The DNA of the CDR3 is TGTGCCAGCAGCCCCAGCGGGGGAGGGATGCACGAGCAGTACTTC. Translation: CASSPSGGGMHEQYF.

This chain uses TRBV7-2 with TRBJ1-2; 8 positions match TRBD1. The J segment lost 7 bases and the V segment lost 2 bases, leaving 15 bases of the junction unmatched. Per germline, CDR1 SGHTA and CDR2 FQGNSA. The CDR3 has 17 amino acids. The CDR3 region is CASSLTPRQGTISGYTF. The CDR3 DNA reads TGTGCCAGCAGCTTAACACCCCGACAGGGGACGATATCTGGCTACACCTTC.

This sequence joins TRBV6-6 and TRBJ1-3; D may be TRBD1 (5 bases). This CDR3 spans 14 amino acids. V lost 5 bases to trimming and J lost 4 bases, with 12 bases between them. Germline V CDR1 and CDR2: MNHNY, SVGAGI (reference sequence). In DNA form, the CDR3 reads TGTGCCAGCAGTCCCATGGGGCGAGGAAACACCATATATTTT. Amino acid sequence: CASSPMGRGNTIYF.